This T cell receptor (beta chain) was recorded in a study of cytomegalovirus exposure and HLA in healthy donors. Study information: The same platform used for the 666 first-cohort repertoires was also used for the 100 to 150 validation repertoires, as a later analysis reported.

The data were produced by immunoSEQ multiplex PCR, yet TCRdb's version contains in-frame clones alone and is incomplete. In the table there are hundreds of thousands of clones, 87% of which are singletons. The CDR3 extends over 14 amino acids. V lost 3 bases and J 7 bases, leaving 12 bases between the germline ends. Germline V gene lookup returns CDR1 MNHEY and CDR2 SMNVEV (reference sequence). With regard to this clone: Its target is not known.

Whole-study results and caveats: In the 95 to 150 validation repertoires, a later analysis found that first-cohort TCR clusters tended to co-occur. Investigators reported approximately 170 TCR beta chains as tied to cytomegalovirus.

The sample taken for sequencing was PBMCs. This clonotype was sampled from a woman between 18 and 29 years old in good health and CMV-seropositive. The rearrangement joins TRBV27 to TRBJ1-4, with a weak D call TRBD1 (5 bases). In DNA, the CDR3 is TGTGCCAGCAGTTTCGCGGGGCACGGTGAAAAACTGTTTTTT. Its protein product is CASSFAGHGEKLFF. The full variable domain, with the rest looked up from reference TRBV27 and TRBJ1-4, is EAQVTQNPRYLITVTGKKLTVTCSQNMNHEYMSWYRQDPGLGLRQIYYSMNVEVTDKGDVPEGYKVSRKEKRNFPLILESPSPNQTSLYFCASSFAGHGEKLFFGSGTQLSVL.